The source of this T cell receptor (beta chain) is a study of blood T cell repertoires in COVID-19. About the study: COVID-19 samples collected from the United States, Italy and Spain covered acute and convalescent phases. The analysed material was cDNA or gDNA that came from T cells, B-cell-depleted T cells, or PBMCs.

The count of this clone is one. Authors' methods: How many nucleated cells were present was estimated from reference gene primer amplification. Repertoires were generated with immunoSEQ multiplex PCR, while TCRdb's copy carries only in-frame clones and drops some. The D gene and trimming were derived from the DNA, and the V and J assignments and clone size from that table. This sample yields 400,000 to 450,000 clones, of which over 85% are seen a single time; approximately 0.92% belongs to the top ten. The CDR3 covers 15 residues. Germline V CDR1 and CDR2: SEHNR, FQNEAQ (reference sequence). Trimming removed 4 bases from V and 9 bases from J, with 19 bases in between. Seattle patients were enrolled while actively infected and followed longitudinally.

The specimen was peripheral blood. The sequence was collected from a man younger than 35 with COVID-19, enrolled during active disease. The J gene is TRBJ2-1, the V gene TRBV7-9; a weak D match, TRBD2 (6 bases). This chain's CDR3 is CASSSRRLVGREQFF. The CDR3 coding sequence is TGTGCCAGCAGCTCACGGAGACTAGTGGGTCGTGAGCAGTTCTTC. The full variable domain, its missing parts supplied by reference TRBV7-9 and TRBJ2-1, is DTGVSQNPRHKITKRGQNVTFRCDPISEHNRLYWYRQTLGQGPEFLTYFQNEAQLEKSRLLSDRFSAERPKGSFSTLEIQRTEQGDSAMYLCASSSRRLVGREQFFGPGTRLTVL.